This TCR beta chain was documented in a study of T-cell memory formation after mild COVID-19. Study summary: In these data, TCR clusters were largely donor specific.

Germline-derived CDR1 and CDR2 are SEHNR and FQNEAQ (reference sequence). CDR3 length: 17 amino acids. V shed 0 bases and J 7 bases; nucleotides not matched to a gene: 9. This clonotype was counted a few times. Its antigen remains unidentified. TCRdb redid the calling of the 5' RACE reads with MiXCR, one entry per CDR3 protein. The sample carries more than 110,000 distinct CDR3 sequences, under 30% recorded once. Study outcomes and limitations: Pre-infection memory harbored some responding clones, suggesting cross-reactive memory joined. Contracting clones from day 15 to 85 had balanced CD4/CD8; later expanders favoured CD4+.

This chain links TRBV7-9 with TRBJ2-7; 13 bases line up with TRBD2. The specimen sequenced was PBMCs or a T cell subset sorted from them (not recorded which). This sequence was found in an adult woman who had mild COVID-19 (a few samples of this study predate the infection). Cell type and time point are not known. CDR3 in DNA: TGTGCCAGCAGCTTAGCGTACCCGGGACTAGCGGGATGGGAGCAGTACTTC. It yields the protein CASSLAYPGLAGWEQYF.